Presented here are 30 T cell receptor beta chains from one specimen sequenced in a study of T cell responses to AZD1222 COVID-19 vaccine. Data came from immunoSEQ multiplex PCR; TCRdb stores just in-frame clones and leaves some out. The table includes roughly 51,000 clones, roughly 85% detected once. The source material was peripheral blood, sampled 28 days after the second AZD1222 dose. These receptors originate from an adult who received the AZD1222 COVID-19 vaccine.

The V gene is TRBV19, the J gene TRBJ1-3, with D unclear. CDR3 length equals 15 residues. V lost 4 bases to trimming and J lost 0 bases, with 10 bases between them. Germline CDR1 and CDR2: LNHDA and SQIVND (reference sequence). CDR3 protein: CASSNGADSGNTIYF. The CDR3 coding sequence is TGTGCCAGTAGTAACGGCGCAGACTCTGGAAACACCATATATTTT.

This sequence joins TRBV11-3 and TRBJ2-1; D is unclear. Per germline, CDR1 SGHNT and CDR2 YENEEA. This CDR3 has 14 amino acids. V was pared by 0 bases and J by 2 bases, with 5 bases between. CDR3 coding DNA: TGTGCCAGCAGCTTAGATCATGCCTACAATGAGCAGTTCTTC. Protein: CASSLDHAYNEQFF.

This clone was seen a single time. V is TRBV18 and J is TRBJ2-5; tentative D call: TRBD1 (5 bases). CDR1 is KGHSH and CDR2 is LQKENI in the germline V gene. CDR3 length equals 14 residues. The germline V and J ends were trimmed by 6 bases and 4 bases, with 15 bases remaining between them. In nucleotides, the CDR3 is TGTGCCAGCTCGCAGGGTTTTGAAGCAGAGACCCAGTACTTC. Its protein is CASSQGFEAETQYF.

The J gene is TRBJ2-4, the V gene TRBV28; possibly TRBD1 or TRBD2 for D (6 bases each). The CDR3 runs 17 residues. The germline V and J ends were trimmed by 7 bases and 0 bases, with 19 bases remaining between them. CDR1 is MDHEN, CDR2 SYDVKM, per germline. The CDR3 is CASTSAGGGLAKNIQYF. The CDR3 region has the DNA TGTGCCAGCACTTCCGCCGGGGGCGGTCTAGCCAAAAACATTCAGTACTTC.

The V call is TRBV9, the J call TRBJ2-3; TRBD2 agrees at 8 bases. The germline CDR1 and CDR2 sequences are SGDLS and YYNGEE. This CDR3 has 16 amino acids. Trimming took 3 bases from V and 0 from J; bases not matched to a gene: 6. CDR3 nucleotide sequence: TGTGCCAGCAGCGCCTTTAGCGGGACTAGCACAGATACGCAGTATTTT. Translated, it gives CASSAFSGTSTDTQYF.

In this sample, this clone turned up once. The chain recombines TRBV24-1 with TRBJ2-5; TRBD1 matches 7 bases. CDR1 KGHDR and CDR2 SFDVKD come from the germline V gene. Losses at the gene ends were 0 bases for V and 5 bases for J; bases not matched to a gene: 5. The CDR3 spans 15 residues. The CDR3 bases are TGTGCCACCAGTGATTTGAGGACAGGTCCTGAGACCCAGTACTTC. This gives the protein CATSDLRTGPETQYF.

The chain has TRBV3-1 (or the pseudogene TRBV3-2) and TRBJ1-6, with TRBD1 as a possible D gene (5 bases). The V and J ends lost 1 base and 4 bases respectively, with 5 bases between them. The length of the CDR3 is 14 residues. CDR1 is LGHDT and CDR2 is YNNKEL in the germline V gene (reference sequence). In DNA, the CDR3 is TGTGCCAGCAGCCAAGGACAGTATAATTCACCCCTCCACTTT. Translation: CASSQGQYNSPLHF.

The chain joins TRBV5-1 to TRBJ2-1; D call uncertain. The CDR3 runs to 19 residues. Germline V gene lookup returns CDR1 SGHRS and CDR2 YFSETQ. V shed 0 bases and J shed 0 bases, with 19 bases lying between them. In DNA, the CDR3 is TGCGCCAGCAGCTTGGTTAGGGTTTCGGTCCACAGCTCCTACAATGAGCAGTTCTTC. Translating gives CASSLVRVSVHSSYNEQFF.

The rearrangement uses TRBV5-6 and TRBJ2-3, with 12 bases that match TRBD2. The CDR3 runs 15 residues. Per germline, CDR1 SGHDT and CDR2 YYEEEE. V lost 4 bases and J lost 3; bases outside the gene matches: 3. This CDR3 reads CASSLGLAGTDTQYF. The DNA of the CDR3 is TGTGCCAGCAGCCTCGGACTAGCGGGAACAGATACGCAGTATTTT.

The chain has TRBV6-5 and TRBJ2-2; D is tentatively TRBD1 or TRBD2 (5 bases each). This CDR3 spans 16 amino acids. Germline CDR1 and CDR2: MNHEY and SVGAGI. The V end was cut by 2 bases, the J end by 4 bases, with 14 bases between. The CDR3 region is CASSYGSQGPTGELFF. CDR3 bases: TGTGCCAGCAGTTACGGGTCTCAGGGACCCACCGGGGAGCTGTTTTTT.

This chain uses TRBV15 with TRBJ2-7; TRBD1 matches at 8 bases. This CDR3 is 15 amino acids long. V dropped 4 bases and J dropped 5; count of bases not matched to a gene: 10. The V gene's germline CDR1 is LNHNV and CDR2 YYDKDF (reference sequence). For the CDR3, the DNA is TGTGCCACCAGCACCAGGACAGGGTCATTAGACGAGCAGTACTTC. Its protein is CATSTRTGSLDEQYF.

This chain joins TRBV27 and TRBJ2-1, with TRBD2 matching 14 bases. Germline assignment: CDR1 MNHEY and CDR2 SMNVEV (reference sequence). The CDR3 totals 20 residues. After removal of 1 base from V and 3 bases from J, the junction contained 11 bases not matched to a gene. CDR3 coding DNA: TGTGCCAGCAGTTTATACGCCCCGGGACTAGCGGGAGTCGTCTACAATGAGCAGTTCTTC. It encodes CASSLYAPGLAGVVYNEQFF.

The chain employs TRBV28 and TRBJ2-1, with D perhaps matching TRBD1 (5 bases). Deletions cut 7 bases from V and 0 bases from J, with 13 bases between. CDR3 length: 15 residues. Per the germline V gene, CDR1 is MDHEN and CDR2 is SYDVKM. The CDR3 DNA sequence: TGTGCCAGCATCCCGGACACGAGCTCCTACAATGAGCAGTTCTTC. Its translation is CASIPDTSSYNEQFF.

V usage is TRBV7-9 and J usage is TRBJ2-1; D is ambiguous. The CDR3 contains 15 residues. Germline lookup yields CDR1 SEHNR and CDR2 FQNEAQ (reference sequence). V gave up 0 bases and J gave up 5 bases, with 11 bases separating them. Here the CDR3 DNA reads TGTGCCAGCAGCTTAGCGGGATTGGAAAACAATGAGCAGTTCTTC. Protein sequence: CASSLAGLENNEQFF.

The genes are TRBV7-3 and TRBJ2-1, with 8 bases identical to TRBD1. Germline CDR1 is SGHTA and CDR2 is FQGTGA. The CDR3 has 14 residues. Losses at the gene ends were 2 bases for V and 9 bases for J; bases not matched to a gene: 6. The CDR3 sequence: CASSLARTGIEQFF. CDR3 coding DNA: TGTGCCAGCAGCTTAGCCCGGACAGGGATTGAGCAGTTCTTC.

This chain links TRBV7-2 with TRBJ2-5; a weak D match, TRBD2 (5 bases). Trimming pared 0 bases from V and 4 bases from J, leaving 12 bases between. The V gene's germline CDR1 is SGHTA and CDR2 FQGNSA. The CDR3 has 15 amino acids. CDR3 amino acids: CASSLAGEAGETQYF. The CDR3 DNA sequence: TGTGCCAGCAGCTTAGCGGGAGAGGCGGGAGAGACCCAGTACTTC.

V usage is TRBV25-1 and J usage is TRBJ2-2; 7 bases map to TRBD1. V gave up 8 bases and J gave up 1 base; unmatched junction bases: 4. The V gene's germline CDR1 is MGHDK and CDR2 SYGVNS. The CDR3 totals 14 residues. The CDR3 is CASGTDQNTGELFF. CDR3 coding DNA: TGTGCCAGCGGGACAGATCAGAACACCGGGGAGCTGTTTTTT.

V and J are TRBV7-2 and TRBJ2-7; no reliable D call. CDR3 length equals 11 residues. V was shortened by 1 base and J by 9 bases, with 7 bases between the two germline ends. Germline V lookup: CDR1 SGHTA, CDR2 FQGNSA. DNA of the CDR3: TGTGCCAGCAGCTTAGGAGCAGGGCAGTACTTC. Amino acid sequence: CASSLGAGQYF. Full variable domain (missing parts from reference TRBV7-2 and TRBJ2-7): GAGVSQSPSNKVTEKGKDVELRCDPISGHTALYWYRQSLGQGLEFLIYFQGNSAPDKSGLPSDRFSAERTGGSVSTLTIQRTQQEDSAVYLCASSLGAGQYFGPGTRLTVT.

The chain carries TRBV19 and TRBJ2-7, with no clear D. Trimming cost V 2 bases and J 6 bases, with 11 bases left between them. The V gene's germline CDR1 is LNHDA and CDR2 SQIVND (reference sequence). This CDR3 spans 13 amino acids. This chain's CDR3 is CASSIQPMGEQYF. The CDR3 DNA sequence: TGTGCCAGTAGTATACAGCCGATGGGCGAGCAGTACTTC. The full variable domain, completed using reference TRBV19 and TRBJ2-7, is DGGITQSPKYLFRKEGQNVTLSCEQNLNHDAMYWYRQDPGQGLRLIYYSQIVNDFQKGDIAEGYSVSREKKESFPLTVTSAQKNPTAFYLCASSIQPMGEQYFGPGTRLTVT.

This chain joins TRBV19 and TRBJ2-3, with 8 bases fitting TRBD1. Per germline, CDR1 LNHDA and CDR2 SQIVND (reference sequence). There are 16 residues in the CDR3. The V segment lost 5 bases and the J segment 0 bases; nucleotides outside the gene matches: 7. The DNA for the CDR3 is TGTGCCAGTAGTGAAGGGACAGGCGCTAGCACAGATACGCAGTATTTT. Protein product: CASSEGTGASTDTQYF.

V and J are TRBV3-1 (or the pseudogene TRBV3-2) and TRBJ2-7; TRBD2 matches 8 bases. V lost 4 bases to trimming and J lost 3 bases; unmatched junction nucleotides: 5. The CDR3 has 14 residues. Germline lookup yields CDR1 LGHDT and CDR2 YNNKEL (reference sequence). The CDR3 reads CASSLSGSDYEQYF. The CDR3 nucleotides read TGTGCCAGCAGCCTCAGCGGGAGTGACTACGAGCAGTACTTC.

The V call is TRBV9, the J call TRBJ2-2; unclear D gene. The V end lost 2 bases, the J end lost 5 bases, and 16 bases lay between the germline ends. Germline V CDR1 and CDR2: SGDLS, YYNGEE. The CDR3 sequence is 16 residues long. Written as DNA, the CDR3 is TGTGCCAGCAGCGTTGGCGGACGGTTAACAACCGGGGAGCTGTTTTTT. This sequence encodes CASSVGGRLTTGELFF.

This clone is a singleton in its sample. This chain uses TRBV4-3 with TRBJ1-2; 7 bases fit TRBD1. V dropped 0 bases and J dropped 10; count of bases not matched to a gene: 11. The CDR3 is made up of 15 amino acids. Germline V gene sequence: CDR1 LGHNA, CDR2 YSLEER. The CDR3 here is CASSQDQGVWAVYTF. CDR3 bases: TGCGCCAGCAGCCAAGATCAGGGGGTGTGGGCCGTCTACACCTTC.

This sequence joins TRBV6-1 and TRBJ1-4, with D unclear. This CDR3 has 12 residues. Per germline, CDR1 MNHNS and CDR2 SASEGT. Trimming pared 8 bases from V and 6 bases from J, leaving 10 bases between. For the CDR3, the DNA is TGTGCCAGCTGTAAGAGGGATGAAAAACTGTTTTTT. Translation: CASCKRDEKLFF.

The chain has TRBV28 and TRBJ1-5; 9 nucleotides line up with TRBD1. Trimming took 10 bases from V and 2 from J; bases not matched to a gene: 18. The CDR3 is made up of 18 amino acids. Per germline, CDR1 MDHEN and CDR2 SYDVKM. The CDR3: CATTGETGGVRGNQPQHF. CDR3 in DNA: TGTGCCACCACCGGGGAAACAGGGGGCGTAAGGGGCAATCAGCCCCAGCATTTT.

V usage is TRBV5-1 and J usage is TRBJ2-1, with 9 bases that match TRBD2. The trim removed 0 bases at V and 5 bases at J, leaving 3 bases unmatched. This CDR3 is 15 amino acids long. Germline CDR1 reads SGHRS; CDR2 reads YFSETQ. The CDR3 here is CASSLGLAGNNEQFF. The CDR3 DNA sequence: TGCGCCAGCAGCTTGGGGCTAGCGGGGAACAATGAGCAGTTCTTC.

The rearrangement links TRBV7-2 to TRBJ2-2; TRBD2 agrees at 7 bases. From germline, CDR1 is SGHTA and CDR2 FQGNSA. The CDR3 spans 14 residues. With V trimmed by 0 bases and J by 5 bases, 0 bases remained unmatched. The CDR3 region has the DNA TGTGCCAGCAGCTTAGCTAGCGGGACCGGGGAGCTGTTTTTT. The encoded protein is CASSLASGTGELFF.

V and J are TRBV6-6 and TRBJ2-5; TRBD2 agrees at 7 bases. Per the germline V gene, CDR1 is MNHNY and CDR2 is SVGAGI (reference sequence). The V segment lost 5 bases and the J segment 1 base; nucleotides outside the gene matches: 13. The CDR3 length is 17 residues. CDR3 in DNA: TGTGCCAGCAGTCGTAGAGGCTTGGCTAGCGGCCAAGAGACCCAGTACTTC. It translates to CASSRRGLASGQETQYF.

The chain recombines TRBV7-9 with TRBJ2-7, with D perhaps TRBD2 (6 bases). The germline V gene encodes CDR1 SEHNR and CDR2 FQNEAQ (reference sequence). CDR3 length: 15 residues. The V end lost 4 bases, the J end lost 7 bases, and 20 bases lay between the germline ends. As DNA, the CDR3 is TGTGCCAGCAGCTCGACTGGGACTTCGTCCTGGGAGCAGTACTTC. Protein product: CASSSTGTSSWEQYF.

This clone occurred once. The chain carries TRBV15 and TRBJ2-1; TRBD1 aligns across 9 bases. The CDR3 has 17 amino acids. J was trimmed by 9 bases and V by 3 bases; bases with no gene match: 15. CDR1 is LNHNV and CDR2 is YYDKDF in the germline V gene (reference sequence). As DNA, the CDR3 is TGTGCCACCAGCAGGGCGCGAAGTACAGGGGGCGGCTCTGAGCAGTTCTTC. Translating gives CATSRARSTGGGSEQFF.